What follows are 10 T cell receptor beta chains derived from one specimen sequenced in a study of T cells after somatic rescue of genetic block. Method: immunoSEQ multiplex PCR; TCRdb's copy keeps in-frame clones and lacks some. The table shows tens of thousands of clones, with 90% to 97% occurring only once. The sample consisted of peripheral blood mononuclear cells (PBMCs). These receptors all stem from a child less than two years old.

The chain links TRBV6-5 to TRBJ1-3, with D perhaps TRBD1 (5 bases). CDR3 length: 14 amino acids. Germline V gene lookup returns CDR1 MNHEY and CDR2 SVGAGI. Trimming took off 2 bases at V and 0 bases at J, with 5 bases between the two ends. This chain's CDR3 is CASSYGHSGNTIYF. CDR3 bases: TGTGCCAGCAGTTACGGACACTCTGGAAACACCATATATTTT.

The CDR3 nucleotides read TGTGCCAGCAGTGAACAGGGCGGACACTATGGCTACACCTTC. This translates into CASSEQGGHYGYTF. The chain employs TRBV2 and TRBJ1-2; TRBD1 is a possible D gene (5 bases). CDR1 is SNHLY, CDR2 FYNNEI, per germline. The CDR3 length is 14 residues. Trimming took 2 bases from V and 3 from J, leaving 10 bases between them.

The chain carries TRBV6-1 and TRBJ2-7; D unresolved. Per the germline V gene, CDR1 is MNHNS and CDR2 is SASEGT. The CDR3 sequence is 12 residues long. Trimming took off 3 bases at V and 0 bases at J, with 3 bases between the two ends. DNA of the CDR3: TGTGCCAGCAGTGACGGCTCCTACGAGCAGTACTTC. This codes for CASSDGSYEQYF.

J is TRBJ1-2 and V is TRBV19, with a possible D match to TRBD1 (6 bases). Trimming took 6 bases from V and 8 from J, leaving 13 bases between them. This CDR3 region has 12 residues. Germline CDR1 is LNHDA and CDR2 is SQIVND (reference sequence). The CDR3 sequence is CASSGGLSGYTF. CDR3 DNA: TGTGCCAGTAGCGGGGGGCTAAGCGGCTACACCTTC.

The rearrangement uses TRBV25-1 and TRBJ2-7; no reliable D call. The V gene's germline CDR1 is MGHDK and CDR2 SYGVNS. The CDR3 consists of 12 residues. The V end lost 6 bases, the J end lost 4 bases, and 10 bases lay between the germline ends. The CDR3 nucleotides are TGTGCCAGCAGGGCCACACCTTACGAGCAGTACTTC. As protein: CASRATPYEQYF.

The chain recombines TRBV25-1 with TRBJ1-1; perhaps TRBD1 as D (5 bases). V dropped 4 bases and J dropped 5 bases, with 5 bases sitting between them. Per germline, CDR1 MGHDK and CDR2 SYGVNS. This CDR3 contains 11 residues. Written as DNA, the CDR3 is TGTGCCAGCAGTGGGGGGACTGAAGCTTTCTTT. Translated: CASSGGTEAFF. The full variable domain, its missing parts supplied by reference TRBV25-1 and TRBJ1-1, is EADIYQTPRYLVIGTGKKITLECSQTMGHDKMYWYQQDPGMELHLIHYSYGVNSTEKGDLSSESTVSRIRTEHFPLTLESARPSHTSQYLCASSGGTEAFFGQGTRLTVV.

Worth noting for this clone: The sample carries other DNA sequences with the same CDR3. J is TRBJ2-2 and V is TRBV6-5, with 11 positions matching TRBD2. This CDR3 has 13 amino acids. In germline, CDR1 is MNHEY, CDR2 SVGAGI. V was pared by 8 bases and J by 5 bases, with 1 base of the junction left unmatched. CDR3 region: CASRTSGTGELFF. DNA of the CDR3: TGTGCCAGCCGGACTAGCGGGACCGGGGAGCTGTTTTTT.

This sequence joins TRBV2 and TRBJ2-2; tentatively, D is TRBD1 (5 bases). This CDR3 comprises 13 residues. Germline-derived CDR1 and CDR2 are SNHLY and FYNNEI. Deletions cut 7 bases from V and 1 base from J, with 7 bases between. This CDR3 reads CASTGQNTGELFF. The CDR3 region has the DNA TGTGCCAGCACTGGACAGAACACCGGGGAGCTGTTTTTT.

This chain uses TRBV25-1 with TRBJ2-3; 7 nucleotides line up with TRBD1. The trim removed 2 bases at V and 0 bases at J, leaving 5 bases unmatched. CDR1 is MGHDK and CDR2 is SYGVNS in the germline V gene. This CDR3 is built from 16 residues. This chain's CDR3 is CASSEGTAFSTDTQYF. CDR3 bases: TGTGCCAGCAGTGAAGGGACAGCCTTTAGCACAGATACGCAGTATTTT.

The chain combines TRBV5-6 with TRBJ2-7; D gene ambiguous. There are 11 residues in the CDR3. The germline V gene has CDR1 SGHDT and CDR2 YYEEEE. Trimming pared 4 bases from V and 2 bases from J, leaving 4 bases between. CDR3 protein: CASSGPYEQYF. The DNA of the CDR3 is TGTGCCAGCAGCGGACCCTACGAGCAGTACTTC. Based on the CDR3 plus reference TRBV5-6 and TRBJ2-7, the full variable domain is DAGVTQSPTHLIKTRGQQVTLRCSPKSGHDTVSWYQQALGQGPQFIFQYYEEEERQRGNFPDRFSGHQFPNYSSELNVNALLLGDSALYLCASSGPYEQYFGPGTRLTVT.